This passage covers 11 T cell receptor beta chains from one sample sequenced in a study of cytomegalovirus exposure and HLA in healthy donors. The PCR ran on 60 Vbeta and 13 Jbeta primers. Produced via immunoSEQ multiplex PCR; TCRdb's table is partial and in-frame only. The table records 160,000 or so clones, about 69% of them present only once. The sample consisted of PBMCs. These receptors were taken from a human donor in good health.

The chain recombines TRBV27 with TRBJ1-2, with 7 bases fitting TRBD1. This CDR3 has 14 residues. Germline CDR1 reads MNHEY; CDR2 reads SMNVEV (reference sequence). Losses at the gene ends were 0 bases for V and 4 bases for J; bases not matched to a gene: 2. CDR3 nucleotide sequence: TGTGCCAGCAGTTTATCTCAGGGGGGCTATGGCTACACCTTC. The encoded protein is CASSLSQGGYGYTF.

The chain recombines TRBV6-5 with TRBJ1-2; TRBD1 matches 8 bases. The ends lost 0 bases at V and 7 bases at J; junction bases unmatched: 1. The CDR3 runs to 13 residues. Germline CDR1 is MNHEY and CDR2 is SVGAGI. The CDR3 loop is CASSYSRGLGYTF. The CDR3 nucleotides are TGTGCCAGCAGTTACTCCAGGGGGCTTGGCTACACCTTC.

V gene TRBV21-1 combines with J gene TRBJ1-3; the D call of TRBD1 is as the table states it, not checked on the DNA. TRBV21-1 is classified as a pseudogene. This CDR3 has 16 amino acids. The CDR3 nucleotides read TGTGCCAGCAGCAAAGGTCAGGGTTGGTCTGGAAACACCATATATTTT. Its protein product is CASSKGQGWSGNTIYF.

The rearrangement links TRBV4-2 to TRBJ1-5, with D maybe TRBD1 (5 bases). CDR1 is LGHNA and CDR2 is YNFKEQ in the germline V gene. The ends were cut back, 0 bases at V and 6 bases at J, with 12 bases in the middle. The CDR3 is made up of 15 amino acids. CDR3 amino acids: CASSQDREGRQPQHF. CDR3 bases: TGTGCCAGCAGCCAAGATCGGGAGGGACGTCAGCCCCAGCATTTT.

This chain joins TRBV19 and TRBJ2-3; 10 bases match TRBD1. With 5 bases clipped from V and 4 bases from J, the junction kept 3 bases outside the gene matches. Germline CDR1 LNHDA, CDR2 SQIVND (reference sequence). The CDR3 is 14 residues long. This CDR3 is CASSVGTGADTQYF. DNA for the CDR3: TGTGCCAGTAGTGTCGGGACAGGGGCAGATACGCAGTATTTT.

The CDR3 DNA reads TGCAGCGTTGATGTCCCCGGGACCGGGGAGCTGTTTTTT. Protein product: CSVDVPGTGELFF. The J gene is TRBJ2-2, the V gene TRBV29-1; no definite D call. Per germline, CDR1 SQVTM and CDR2 ANQGSEA. Trimming shortened V by 3 bases and J by 5 bases, and 10 bases separated the two germline ends. The CDR3 length is 13 residues.

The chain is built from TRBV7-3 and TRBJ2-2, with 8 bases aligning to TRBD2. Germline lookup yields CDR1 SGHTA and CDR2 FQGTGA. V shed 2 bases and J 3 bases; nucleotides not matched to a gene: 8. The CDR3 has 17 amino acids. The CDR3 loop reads CASSLRRGGSDTGELFF. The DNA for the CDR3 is TGTGCCAGCAGCTTACGCCGGGGGGGTTCGGACACCGGGGAGCTGTTTTTT.

The DNA of the CDR3 is TGTGCCAGCAGCCCCCGGGGTTTCGCGGGGGGAGACTACAATGAGCAGTTCTTC. Amino acids: CASSPRGFAGGDYNEQFF. The chain carries TRBV7-3 and TRBJ2-1; 8 positions match TRBD2. The germline V gene encodes CDR1 SGHTA and CDR2 FQGTGA. Trimming at V came to 5 bases and at J to 3 bases, leaving 15 bases not matched to a gene. The length of the CDR3 is 18 residues.

The CDR3 protein is CASSHGTSGVYNEQFF. The DNA for the CDR3 is TGCGCCAGCAGCCACGGGACTAGCGGGGTATACAATGAGCAGTTCTTC. The V and J genes are TRBV4-1 and TRBJ2-1; 13 nucleotides align to TRBD2. The V and J ends lost 3 bases and 4 bases, in that order; junction bases with no gene match: 3. The CDR3 totals 16 residues. The germline V gene has CDR1 MGHRA and CDR2 YSYEKL.

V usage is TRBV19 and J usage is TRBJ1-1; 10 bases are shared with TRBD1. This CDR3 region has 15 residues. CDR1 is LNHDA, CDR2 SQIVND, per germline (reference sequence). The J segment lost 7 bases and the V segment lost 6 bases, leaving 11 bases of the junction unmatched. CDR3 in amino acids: CASRTGGVSDFEAFF. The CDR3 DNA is TGTGCCAGTAGGACAGGGGGCGTTTCGGACTTTGAAGCTTTCTTT. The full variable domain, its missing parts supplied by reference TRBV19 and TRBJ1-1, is DGGITQSPKYLFRKEGQNVTLSCEQNLNHDAMYWYRQDPGQGLRLIYYSQIVNDFQKGDIAEGYSVSREKKESFPLTVTSAQKNPTAFYLCASRTGGVSDFEAFFGQGTRLTVV.

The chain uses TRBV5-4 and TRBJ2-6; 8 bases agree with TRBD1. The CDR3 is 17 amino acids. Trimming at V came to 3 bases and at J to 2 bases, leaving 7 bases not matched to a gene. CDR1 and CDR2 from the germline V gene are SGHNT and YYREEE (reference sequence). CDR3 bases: TGTGCCAGCAGCTCTACGACGACAGGGGCTGGGGCCAACGTCCTGACTTTC. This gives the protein CASSSTTTGAGANVLTF.